The T cell receptor (beta chain) described here comes from a study of blood T cell repertoires in COVID-19. In the source study's methods: Nucleated cell number was recorded as an estimate derived from reference gene primer amplification. Generated by immunoSEQ multiplex PCR, the TCRdb table keeps only in-frame clones and is missing some. V, J and clone size are those of that table, while D and trimming were read from the DNA. The table lists about 190,000 clones, over 75% of them singletons. From germline, CDR1 is LNHDA and CDR2 SQIVND (reference sequence). V was cut by 0 bases and J by 3 bases, with 29 bases left in between. The CDR3 is 21 amino acids.

The rearrangement joins TRBV19 to TRBJ1-1; D may be TRBD1 (5 bases). The sample taken for sequencing was peripheral blood. The source of this sequence is a woman aged 80 or over with active or convalescent COVID-19. The CDR3 region is CASSIDLRSGIFYVADTEAFF. Here the CDR3 DNA reads TGTGCCAGTAGTATAGATCTCCGGTCAGGGATATTCTATGTCGCGGACACTGAAGCTTTCTTT.